This TCR beta chain appears in the sequencing data of a study of T-cell reconstitution after alpha-beta-depleted transplantation in children. Construction of the TCRbeta library involved unique molecular identifiers. TCRdb reanalysed the PCR reads using MiXCR and keeps one entry per CDR3 protein. The sample lists more than 450,000 distinct CDR3 sequences, approximately 16% occurring once. CDR1 and CDR2 (germline): SQVTM, ANQGSEA. CDR3 length: 13 amino acids. Trimming stripped 5 bases from V and 4 bases from J, with 13 bases between. The table lists this clonotype with many counts. The chain joins TRBV29-1 to TRBJ2-3, with D perhaps TRBD1 (5 bases). Source: PBMCs from the stem cell graft donor, taken from the stem cell graft. This TCR was recovered from a human donor who donated a stem cell graft to a child with acute lymphoblastic leukemia. The CDR3, as DNA: TGCAGCGTTCGGACACCCGCTCCAGATACGCAGTATTTT. This codes for CSVRTPAPDTQYF.